The 7 T cell receptor beta chains reported below all come from one sample, sequenced in a study of beta chain features in type 1 diabetes. These receptors have no identified antigens. Overall study results and limits: The study found moderately but significantly shorter TCRB CDR3s in all four CD4+ subsets of Type 1 diabetes patients.

Every isolated RNA sample was fully reverse transcribed, so sequencing captured expressed TCRB transcripts. Clones were read by immunoSEQ multiplex PCR, and TCRdb kept only the in-frame ones, dropping some. The sample lists roughly 260,000 clones, 20% occurring once. Sequenced input: naive CD4+ T cells from blood. All receptors come from a woman aged 40 to 49 with type 1 diabetes.

This chain links TRBV14 with TRBJ1-2; D unclear. The germline V gene encodes CDR1 SGHDN and CDR2 FVKESK. Trimming pared 4 bases from V and 4 bases from J, leaving 10 bases between. The CDR3 consists of 13 residues. For the CDR3, the DNA is TGTGCCAGCAGCCCGACTCTCACCTATGGCTACACCTTC. It yields the protein CASSPTLTYGYTF.

The sample holds a few counts of this clone. The chain couples TRBV4-2 to TRBJ1-5; no reliable D call. The germline CDR1 and CDR2 sequences are LGHNA and YNFKEQ. The ends were cut back, 0 bases at V and 0 bases at J, with 9 bases in the middle. The CDR3 has 16 amino acids. The chain's CDR3 is CASSQDLAGSNQPQHF. The DNA of the CDR3 is TGTGCCAGCAGCCAAGATCTTGCGGGTAGCAATCAGCCCCAGCATTTT.

This clone was recorded a few times. The rearrangement joins TRBV27 to TRBJ1-2; 7 bases align to TRBD1. V lost 4 bases to trimming and J lost 0 bases; unmatched junction nucleotides: 5. Looked up from germline, CDR1 is MNHEY and CDR2 is SMNVEV (reference sequence). This CDR3 has 15 amino acids. The CDR3 DNA sequence: TGTGCCAGCAGTTCCCCTGGACAGGCTAACTATGGCTACACCTTC. Protein: CASSSPGQANYGYTF.

This clone was counted a few times. This chain connects TRBV7-2 to TRBJ1-2, with unresolved D. V was trimmed by 0 bases and J by 3 bases, leaving 11 bases between them. The CDR3 runs 15 residues. Germline values: CDR1 SGHTA, CDR2 FQGNSA. As DNA, the CDR3 is TGTGCCAGCAGCTTAGCGCGGCCTCGTGACTATGGCTACACCTTC. Amino acid sequence: CASSLARPRDYGYTF.

This clone was seen a handful of times. The chain joins TRBV6-6 to TRBJ2-4, with 9 positions matching TRBD2. The CDR3 consists of 13 residues. Trimming removed 6 bases from V and 8 bases from J; junction bases left unmatched: 5. Germline lookup yields CDR1 MNHNY and CDR2 SVGAGI (reference sequence). The CDR3 is CASRAGGQDIQYF. CDR3 nucleotide sequence: TGTGCCAGCAGAGCGGGGGGCCAGGACATTCAGTACTTC.

The V gene is TRBV5-1, the J gene TRBJ1-6; D is perhaps TRBD1 (6 bases). The CDR3 is 15 amino acids. Germline V gene sequence: CDR1 SGHRS, CDR2 YFSETQ. Trimming removed 0 bases from V and 10 bases from J, with 14 bases in between. CDR3 nucleotide sequence: TGCGCCAGCAGCTTGGGGGGTCAGGGGACCTCACCCCTCCACTTT. As protein: CASSLGGQGTSPLHF.

This clone was counted a few times. This chain links TRBV7-9 with TRBJ2-7, with 7 bases fitting TRBD2. The V gene's germline CDR1 is SEHNR and CDR2 FQNEAQ (reference sequence). J lost 4 bases, V lost 0 bases, and 6 bases had no gene match. The CDR3 covers 15 residues. The CDR3 protein is CASSLALGGVYEQYF. The DNA of the CDR3 is TGTGCCAGCAGCTTAGCGTTGGGAGGGGTTTACGAGCAGTACTTC.